This passage covers 5 T cell receptor beta chains from one sample sequenced in a study of breast tumors, draining lymph nodes, adjacent tissues. In TCRdb, the multiplex PCR reads were re-called with MiXCR into one record per CDR3 protein. This sample has about 63,000 distinct CDR3 sequences, with 45% to 60% found just once. Source material: breast tumor tissue. Receptor source: a female donor with breast cancer. Some clones in this sample may be carry-over from other donors' samples.

The table lists this clonotype with many counts. V usage is TRBV7-2 and J usage is TRBJ2-3, with D unclear. CDR1 is SGHTA, CDR2 FQGNSA, per germline. This CDR3 has 13 amino acids. V gave up 1 base and J gave up 7 bases, with 9 bases separating them. Here the CDR3 reads CASSLVSRNTQYF. DNA of the CDR3: TGTGCCAGCAGCTTAGTTTCGAGGAATACGCAGTATTTT.

This clonotype appeared a few times. The rearrangement joins TRBV5-4 to TRBJ2-5, with D maybe TRBD1 (5 bases). Germline loops: CDR1 SGHNT, CDR2 YYREEE (reference sequence). The CDR3 length is 14 residues. The V end was cut by 1 base, the J end by 4 bases, with 11 bases between. The CDR3 here is CASSLRQGGETQYF. Here the CDR3 DNA reads TGTGCCAGCAGCTTGAGGCAGGGCGGAGAGACCCAGTACTTC.

The table lists this clonotype with a count of one. This chain joins TRBV5-4 and TRBJ1-6, with D perhaps TRBD1 (5 bases). The germline V gene encodes CDR1 SGHNT and CDR2 YYREEE (reference sequence). Trimming removed 5 bases at V and 5 bases at J, with 11 bases between. CDR3 length: 14 amino acids. This chain's CDR3 is CASRRDGNNSPLHF. CDR3 nucleotide sequence: TGTGCCAGCAGGCGGGACGGAAATAATTCACCCCTCCACTTT.

The V call is TRBV12-5, the J call TRBJ2-7; 8 nucleotides agree with TRBD1. Trimming cost V 3 bases and J 7 bases; bases outside gene matches: 11. The germline V gene encodes CDR1 LGHNT and CDR2 FRNRAP. CDR3 length: 15 amino acids. CDR3 nucleotide sequence: TGTGCTAGTGGTTTAATCTGGACAGGGCCTCGAGAGCAGTACGTC. Encoded protein: CASGLIWTGPREQYV.

This clonotype is a singleton in its sample. The V and J genes are TRBV7-8 and TRBJ2-3; D is perhaps TRBD1 (6 bases). Germline V CDR1 and CDR2: SGHVS, FQNEAQ. The CDR3 length is 17 residues. V was pared by 2 bases and J by 4 bases, with 19 bases between. CDR3 region: CASSLTPNRDGADTQYF. Written as DNA, the CDR3 is TGTGCCAGCAGCTTAACACCCAACAGGGACGGGGCAGATACGCAGTATTTT.